The 23 T cell receptor beta chains in this list originate from one sample, sequenced in a study of response to subunit inactivated influenza vaccine. A single record per CDR3 protein comes from TCRdb applying MiXCR to the RT-PCR reads. The sample records 650,000 to 800,000 distinct CDR3 sequences, over 11% being singletons. Sequencing used PBMCs from blood, obtained less than 15 days before vaccination. Receptors were obtained from a man between 45 and 60 years old who received an inactivated influenza vaccine.

V gene TRBV6-2 or TRBV6-3 combines with J gene TRBJ1-6; 7 bases line up with TRBD1. This CDR3 has 15 amino acids. The V and J ends lost 7 bases and 8 bases, in that order; junction bases with no gene match: 11. The V gene's germline CDR1 is MNHEY and CDR2 SVGEGT. The CDR3 protein is CASNSAGTADSPLHF. CDR3 coding DNA: TGTGCCAGCAACTCAGCCGGGACAGCAGATTCACCCCTCCACTTT.

This clonotype turned up a few times. The gene calls are TRBV28 and TRBJ2-3, with TRBD1 identical over 7 bases. Germline V gene lookup returns CDR1 MDHEN and CDR2 SYDVKM. The CDR3 contains 15 residues. J was trimmed by 2 bases and V by 5 bases; bases with no gene match: 7. In nucleotides, the CDR3 is TGTGCCAGCAGTGCTACAGGGGATCACACAGATACGCAGTATTTT. Residues: CASSATGDHTDTQYF.

CDR3 sequence: CASSTAVGELFF. The CDR3 DNA reads as TGTGCCAGTAGTACCGCAGTCGGGGAGCTGTTTTTT. The chain is built from TRBV19 and TRBJ2-2; no definite D call. The germline V gene has CDR1 LNHDA and CDR2 SQIVND (reference sequence). The V and J ends lost 4 bases and 7 bases respectively, with 7 bases between them. The CDR3 spans 12 residues.

This chain links TRBV4-3 with TRBJ2-7; the D gene is possibly TRBD2 (5 bases). CDR1 and CDR2 from the germline V gene are LGHNA and YSLEER. Trimming left V 4 bases short and J 7 bases short, with 20 bases between. There are 15 residues in the CDR3. CDR3 in amino acids: CASSPTGAGLGEQYF. CDR3 nucleotides: TGCGCCAGCAGCCCGACGGGTGCGGGTTTGGGTGAGCAGTACTTC.

The J gene is TRBJ1-5, the V gene TRBV6-1; 7 bases agree with TRBD1. The germline V gene has CDR1 MNHNS and CDR2 SASEGT. Germline trimming cut 0 bases from V and 2 bases from J; bases unmatched to any gene: 10. This CDR3 region has 18 residues. The CDR3 region is CASSEAPGRGLGNQPQHF. CDR3 nucleotide sequence: TGTGCCAGCAGTGAAGCGCCGGGCAGGGGGTTAGGCAATCAGCCCCAGCATTTT.

This clonotype showed up many times. The chain has TRBV20-1 and TRBJ2-5; 12 bases fit TRBD2. Per the germline V gene, CDR1 is DFQATT and CDR2 is SNEGSKA (reference sequence). The CDR3 runs to 14 residues. Trimming at V came to 3 bases and at J to 7 bases, leaving 6 bases not matched to a gene. This CDR3 is CSASSLAGGGTQYF. CDR3 sequence (DNA): TGCAGTGCTAGTAGCCTAGCGGGGGGGGGGACCCAGTACTTC.

The chain links TRBV10-3 to TRBJ2-6; D is ambiguous. V lost 2 bases and J 1 base, leaving 6 bases between the germline ends. The CDR3 length is 15 residues. Germline V lookup: CDR1 ENHRY, CDR2 SYGVKD. The CDR3 here is CAISEASSGANVLTF. CDR3 nucleotides: TGTGCCATCAGTGAGGCGAGTTCTGGGGCCAACGTCCTGACTTTC.

Only a few counts were recorded for this clonotype. This chain joins TRBV7-2 and TRBJ2-5, with D possibly TRBD2 on 5 matching bases. CDR3 size: 16 residues. V was shortened by 3 bases and J by 9 bases, with 23 bases between the two germline ends. Germline V CDR1 and CDR2: SGHTA, FQGNSA. CDR3 nucleotides: TGTGCCAGCAGCTTTGGGGTGACGGCTTCCCAGAGGGCCCAGTACTTC. Its translation is CASSFGVTASQRAQYF.

In this sample, this clonotype turned up a few times. The chain links TRBV6-8 to TRBJ1-6; weak D call: TRBD1 (5 bases). Germline V lookup: CDR1 MNHGY, CDR2 SAAAGT. Trimming left V 7 bases short and J 0 bases short, with 19 bases between. CDR3 length: 18 residues. Written as DNA, the CDR3 is TGTGCCAGCATGGGAGGGGCCGCCACTTGCTCCTATAATTCACCCCTCCACTTT. It yields the protein CASMGGAATCSYNSPLHF.

The CDR3 loop is CASSLDSGQPYNEQFF. CDR3 DNA sequence: TGTGCCAGCAGCTTAGATAGCGGCCAGCCCTACAATGAGCAGTTCTTC. V usage is TRBV11-2 and J usage is TRBJ2-1; D perhaps matches TRBD2 (6 bases). Germline CDR1 SGHAT, CDR2 FQNNGV. The CDR3 totals 16 residues. Between the trimmed V and J ends, which lost 0 bases and 2 bases, there was a span of 11 bases.

The chain couples TRBV4-2 to TRBJ2-7; D call uncertain. The CDR3 covers 12 residues. In germline, CDR1 is LGHNA, CDR2 YNFKEQ. The V and J ends lost 5 bases and 4 bases respectively, with 9 bases between them. CDR3 protein: CASSNPRYEQYF. CDR3 sequence (DNA): TGTGCCAGCAGCAACCCTAGATACGAGCAGTACTTC.

The table lists this clonotype with a few counts. V gene TRBV4-3 combines with J gene TRBJ2-2, with TRBD1 matching 7 bases. With V trimmed by 6 bases and J by 1 base, 11 bases remained unmatched. CDR1 is LGHNA, CDR2 YSLEER, per germline. CDR3 length equals 17 residues. The CDR3 loop is CASSRKPRDRNTGELFF. CDR3 DNA: TGCGCCAGCAGTCGAAAACCCAGGGACAGGAACACCGGGGAGCTGTTTTTT.

This clonotype was seen a handful of times. The V call is TRBV24-1, the J call TRBJ2-2; 8 bases match TRBD1. CDR1 KGHDR and CDR2 SFDVKD come from the germline V gene. Losses at the gene ends were 3 bases for V and 4 bases for J; bases not matched to a gene: 6. This CDR3 is 16 amino acids long. CDR3 sequence: CATSDPRTGSTGELFF. CDR3 DNA: TGTGCCACCAGTGATCCTCGGACAGGGAGCACCGGGGAGCTGTTTTTT.

This clonotype was seen more than once but under ten times. This rearrangement joins TRBV6-5 to TRBJ1-1, with 9 bases identical to TRBD1. CDR1 is MNHEY, CDR2 SVGAGI, per germline. The CDR3 is 14 amino acids. V trimming: 2 bases; J trimming: 4 bases; junction bases outside the gene matches: 2. The CDR3 DNA follows: TGTGCCAGCAGTTACCGACAGGGGGGCACTGAAGCTTTCTTT. Its translation is CASSYRQGGTEAFF.

This clonotype was seen at least ten times. The V gene is TRBV6-2 or TRBV6-3, the J gene TRBJ2-7, with a weak D call TRBD1 (5 bases). Between the trimmed V and J ends, which lost 3 bases and 5 bases, there was a span of 11 bases. The germline V gene has CDR1 MNHEY and CDR2 SVGEGT. This CDR3 has 13 amino acids. The CDR3 loop is CASSYSGFDEQYF. The CDR3 DNA follows: TGTGCCAGCAGTTATTCAGGGTTCGACGAGCAGTACTTC.

The J gene is TRBJ1-5, the V gene TRBV7-8, with D maybe TRBD1 (5 bases). Trimming took off 5 bases at V and 7 bases at J, with 12 bases between the two ends. In germline, CDR1 is SGHVS, CDR2 FQNEAQ. The CDR3 extends over 13 amino acids. The CDR3 nucleotides are TGTGCCAGCAGCCGGGAGGGGTTGCAGCCCCAGCATTTT. This encodes CASSREGLQPQHF.

V is TRBV28 and J is TRBJ1-2; D not resolved. With 3 bases removed from V and 5 bases from J, the gap between germline ends came to 4 bases. In germline, CDR1 is MDHEN, CDR2 SYDVKM. The CDR3 totals 11 residues. The CDR3 protein is CASSFQYGYTF. CDR3 DNA sequence: TGTGCCAGCAGTTTTCAGTATGGCTACACCTTC.

This clonotype was observed a few times. V gene TRBV11-2 combines with J gene TRBJ2-7; 8 bases match TRBD1. The V gene's germline CDR1 is SGHAT and CDR2 FQNNGV. After removal of 5 bases from V and 0 bases from J, the junction contained 18 bases not matched to a gene. The CDR3 has 19 residues. CDR3 sequence: CASSRQGALLPTSSYEQYF. The CDR3 region has the DNA TGTGCCAGCAGCCGTCAGGGGGCCTTGCTTCCAACGAGCTCCTACGAGCAGTACTTC.

This clonotype was counted a few times. This chain uses TRBV5-1 with TRBJ2-3; D might be TRBD1 (6 bases). Per germline, CDR1 SGHRS and CDR2 YFSETQ. The CDR3 consists of 15 residues. Between the trimmed V and J ends, which lost 0 bases and 3 bases, there was a span of 11 bases. CDR3 nucleotides: TGCGCCAGCAGCTTGGGACCCAGGGGAACAGATACGCAGTATTTT. Protein: CASSLGPRGTDTQYF. The variable domain in full, completed from reference TRBV5-1 and TRBJ2-3, reads KAGVTQTPRYLIKTRGQQVTLSCSPISGHRSVSWYQQTPGQGLQFLFEYFSETQRNKGNFPGRFSGRQFSNSRSEMNVSTLELGDSALYLCASSLGPRGTDTQYFGPGTRLTVL.

This clonotype has a handful of counts. The V gene is TRBV2, the J gene TRBJ2-7; a weak D match, TRBD1 (5 bases). Deletions cut 6 bases from V and 3 bases from J, with 12 bases between. Germline values: CDR1 SNHLY, CDR2 FYNNEI. This CDR3 spans 13 amino acids. CDR3 DNA: TGTGCCAGCAGGGACATAAGGTTCTACGAGCAGTACTTC. It specifies CASRDIRFYEQYF.

J is TRBJ2-3 and V is TRBV12-3 or TRBV12-4, with 8 bases that match TRBD1. The CDR3 has 14 amino acids. V was pared by 5 bases and J by 3 bases, with 4 bases of the junction left unmatched. The CDR3 loop reads CASSQGAGTDTQYF. CDR3 DNA sequence: TGTGCCAGCAGTCAGGGGGCTGGTACAGATACGCAGTATTTT.

This clonotype was detected only a few times. The chain uses TRBV4-2 and TRBJ2-1; D is perhaps TRBD2 (6 bases). The CDR3 sequence is 18 residues long. Trimming removed 4 bases from V and 1 base from J, with 20 bases in between. The germline V gene encodes CDR1 LGHNA and CDR2 YNFKEQ. The CDR3 DNA reads as TGTGCCAGCAGCCGGAAGCTGCCGGGACTCCCTTCCTACAATGAGCAGTTCTTC. Residues: CASSRKLPGLPSYNEQFF.

This clonotype has ten or more counts. This sequence joins TRBV12-3 or TRBV12-4 and TRBJ1-5, with a weak D call TRBD1 (5 bases). CDR3 length: 14 residues. Trimming cost V 5 bases and J 5 bases, with 13 bases left between them. This CDR3 reads CASSMGRGHQPQHF. CDR3 nucleotide sequence: TGTGCCAGCAGTATGGGACGGGGACATCAGCCCCAGCATTTT.